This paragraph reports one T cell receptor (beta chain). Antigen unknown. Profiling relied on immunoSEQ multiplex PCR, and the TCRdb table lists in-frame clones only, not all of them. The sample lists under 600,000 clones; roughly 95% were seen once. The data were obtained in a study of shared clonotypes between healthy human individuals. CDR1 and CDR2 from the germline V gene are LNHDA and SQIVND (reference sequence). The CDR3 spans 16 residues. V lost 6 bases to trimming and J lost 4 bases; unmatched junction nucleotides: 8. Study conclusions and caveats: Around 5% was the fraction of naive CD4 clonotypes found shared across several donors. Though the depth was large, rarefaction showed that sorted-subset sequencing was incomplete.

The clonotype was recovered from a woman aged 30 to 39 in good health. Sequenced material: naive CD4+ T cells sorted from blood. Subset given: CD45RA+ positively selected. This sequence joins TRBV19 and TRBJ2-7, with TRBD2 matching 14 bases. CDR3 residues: CASSNKGTSGSYEQYF. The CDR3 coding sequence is TGTGCCAGTAGCAACAAAGGGACTAGCGGGAGTTACGAGCAGTACTTC. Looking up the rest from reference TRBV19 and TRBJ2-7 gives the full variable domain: DGGITQSPKYLFRKEGQNVTLSCEQNLNHDAMYWYRQDPGQGLRLIYYSQIVNDFQKGDIAEGYSVSREKKESFPLTVTSAQKNPTAFYLCASSNKGTSGSYEQYFGPGTRLTVT.